Below are 6 T cell receptor beta chains sequenced from a single sample in a study of blood T cell repertoires in COVID-19. Libraries were prepared by immunoSEQ multiplex PCR; TCRdb keeps only in-frame clonotypes and omits some of them. The data contain about 310,000 clones, over 75% of them singletons. Sequenced sample: peripheral blood. These receptors came from a man over 45 with active or convalescent COVID-19.

This clone was counted once. This chain uses TRBV6-1 with TRBJ1-4; 9 bases align to TRBD1. Germline CDR1 MNHNS, CDR2 SASEGT. V lost 5 bases to trimming and J lost 2 bases; unmatched junction nucleotides: 3. This CDR3 region has 15 residues. The CDR3 DNA reads TGTGCCAGCAGTCAAGACAGGGGGACTAATGAAAAACTGTTTTTT. Translation gives CASSQDRGTNEKLFF.

This clone has only one observation. The chain combines TRBV20-1 with TRBJ2-7; TRBD1 aligns across 8 bases. The junction had 3 bases not matched to a gene; V was cut back by 5 bases and J by 6 bases. This CDR3 spans 11 amino acids. Looked up from germline, CDR1 is DFQATT and CDR2 is SNEGSKA (reference sequence). CDR3 loop: CSAAGGSEQYF. The CDR3 DNA follows: TGCAGTGCTGCAGGGGGCTCCGAGCAGTACTTC.

The V call is TRBV2, the J call TRBJ1-1, with D unclear. Germline loops: CDR1 SNHLY, CDR2 FYNNEI. Between the trimmed V and J ends, which lost 6 bases and 1 base, there was a span of 18 bases. The CDR3 runs to 16 residues. The CDR3 loop reads CASRSRGSAPNTEAFF. The CDR3, as DNA: TGTGCCAGCAGGTCCCGAGGGTCGGCCCCGAACACTGAAGCTTTCTTT.

V and J are TRBV7-3 and TRBJ2-6; weak D call: TRBD1 (6 bases). Germline assignment: CDR1 SGHTA and CDR2 FQGTGA. This CDR3 has 19 amino acids. V was shortened by 3 bases and J by 0 bases, with 18 bases between the two germline ends. For the CDR3, the DNA is TGTGCCAGCAGCTTTCATTCGGACAGTGCTAACTCTGGGGCCAACGTCCTGACTTTC. It translates to CASSFHSDSANSGANVLTF.

The CDR3 bases are TGTGCCAGCAGCCAGAATACAGCTAACTATGGCTACACCTTC. This encodes CASSQNTANYGYTF. The chain recombines TRBV11-2 with TRBJ1-2; no clear D gene. CDR1 is SGHAT, CDR2 FQNNGV, per germline. V lost 5 bases and J lost 0, with 10 bases in between. This CDR3 contains 14 residues.

The chain combines TRBV27 with TRBJ2-7, with 9 nucleotides matching TRBD1. V lost 5 bases to trimming and J lost 5 bases; unmatched junction nucleotides: 13. Germline V gives CDR1 MNHEY, CDR2 SMNVEV (reference sequence). The CDR3 is made up of 16 amino acids. The DNA of the CDR3 is TGTGCCAGCAGTCCAAACCCACAGGGGGCGATGGACGAGCAGTACTTC. Encoded protein: CASSPNPQGAMDEQYF.